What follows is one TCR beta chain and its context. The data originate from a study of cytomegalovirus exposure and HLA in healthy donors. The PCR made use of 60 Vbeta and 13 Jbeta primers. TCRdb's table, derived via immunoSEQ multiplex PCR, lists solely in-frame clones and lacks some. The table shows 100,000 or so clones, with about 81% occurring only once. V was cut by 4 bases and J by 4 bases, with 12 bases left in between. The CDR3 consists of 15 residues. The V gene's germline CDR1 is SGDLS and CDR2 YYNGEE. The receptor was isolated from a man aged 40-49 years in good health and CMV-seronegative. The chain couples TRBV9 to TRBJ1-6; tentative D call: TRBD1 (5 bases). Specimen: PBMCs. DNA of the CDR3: TGTGCCAGCAGCCCATCGGGACTATATAATTCACCCCTCCACTTT. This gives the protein CASSPSGLYNSPLHF.